Sequencing of this T cell receptor beta chain was carried out in a study of blood T cell repertoires in COVID-19. About the study: Samples taken during acute and convalescent COVID-19 were collected in the United States, Italy and Spain.

Profiled with immunoSEQ multiplex PCR; TCRdb holds only in-frame clones, not every one. The data show a few hundred thousand clones, 70% to 90% seen once. V dropped 1 base and J dropped 4; count of bases not matched to a gene: 10. CDR1 SGHNT and CDR2 YYREEE come from the germline V gene (reference sequence). The CDR3 has 16 residues. This sequence was found in a man between 18 and 29 years old who had recovered from COVID-19. Sequencing was performed on peripheral blood. The chain uses TRBV5-4 and TRBJ2-7; 8 bases match TRBD1. The CDR3 region is CASSLTGTGVSYEQYF. The CDR3 DNA reads TGTGCCAGCAGCTTGACCGGGACAGGAGTTTCTTACGAGCAGTACTTC.